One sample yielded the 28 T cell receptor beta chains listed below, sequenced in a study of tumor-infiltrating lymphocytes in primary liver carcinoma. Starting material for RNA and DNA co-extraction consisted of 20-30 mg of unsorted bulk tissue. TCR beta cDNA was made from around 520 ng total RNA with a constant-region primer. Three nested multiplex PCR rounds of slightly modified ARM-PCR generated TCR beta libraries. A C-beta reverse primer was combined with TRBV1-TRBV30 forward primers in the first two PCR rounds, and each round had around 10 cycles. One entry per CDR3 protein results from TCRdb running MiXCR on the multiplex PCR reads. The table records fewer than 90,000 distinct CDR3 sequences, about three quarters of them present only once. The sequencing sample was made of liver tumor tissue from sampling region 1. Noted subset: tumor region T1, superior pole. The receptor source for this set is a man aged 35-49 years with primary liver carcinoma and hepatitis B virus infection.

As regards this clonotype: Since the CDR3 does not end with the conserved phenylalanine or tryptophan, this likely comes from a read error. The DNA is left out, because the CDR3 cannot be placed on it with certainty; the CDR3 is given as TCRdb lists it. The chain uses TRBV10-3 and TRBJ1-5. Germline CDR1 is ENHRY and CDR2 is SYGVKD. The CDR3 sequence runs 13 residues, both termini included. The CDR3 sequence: CAISMDSYQPLHL.

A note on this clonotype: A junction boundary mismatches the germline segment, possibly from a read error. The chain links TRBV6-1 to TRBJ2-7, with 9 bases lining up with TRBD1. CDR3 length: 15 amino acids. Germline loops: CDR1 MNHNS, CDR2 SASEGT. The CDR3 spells CASSESPGQGYEQYF. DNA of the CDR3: TGTGCCAGCAGTGAATCCCCGGGACAGGGCTATGAGCAGTATTTC.

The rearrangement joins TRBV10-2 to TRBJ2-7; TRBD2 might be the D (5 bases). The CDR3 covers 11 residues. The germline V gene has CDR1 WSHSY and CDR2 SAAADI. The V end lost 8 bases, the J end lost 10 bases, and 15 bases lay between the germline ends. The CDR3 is CASRTYYGQYF. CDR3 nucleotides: TGCGCCAGCCGGACTTACTACGGACAGTACTTC.

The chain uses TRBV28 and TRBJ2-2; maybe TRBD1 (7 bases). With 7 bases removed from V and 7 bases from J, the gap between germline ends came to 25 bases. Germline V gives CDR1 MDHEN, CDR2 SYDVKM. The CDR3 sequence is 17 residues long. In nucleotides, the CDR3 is TGTGCCAGCACCTCCTCCGACGAGACAGGGAGGATCGGGGAGCTGTTTTTT. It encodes CASTSSDETGRIGELFF.

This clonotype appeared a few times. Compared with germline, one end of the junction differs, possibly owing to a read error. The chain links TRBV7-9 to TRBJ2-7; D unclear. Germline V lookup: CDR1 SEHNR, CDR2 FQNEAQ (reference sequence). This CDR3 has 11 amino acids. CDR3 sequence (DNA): TGTGCCGGCAGCCCCCAGGACGAGCAGTACTTC. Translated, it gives CAGSPQDEQYF.

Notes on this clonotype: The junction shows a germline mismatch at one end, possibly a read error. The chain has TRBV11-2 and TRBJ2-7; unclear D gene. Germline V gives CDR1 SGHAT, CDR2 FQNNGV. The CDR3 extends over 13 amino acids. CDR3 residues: CASNLERRAVQYF. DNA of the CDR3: TGTGCCAGCAACTTAGAAAGGCGCGCCGTCCAGTACTTC.

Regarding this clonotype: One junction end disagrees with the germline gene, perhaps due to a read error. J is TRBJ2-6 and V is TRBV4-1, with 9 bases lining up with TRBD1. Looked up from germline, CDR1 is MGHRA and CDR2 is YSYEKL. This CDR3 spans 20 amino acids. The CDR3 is CASSQDGLGQGSPGVNVLTF. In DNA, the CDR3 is TGCGCCAGCAGCCAAGATGGCCTCGGACAGGGGTCCCCTGGGGTCAACGTCCTGACTTTC.

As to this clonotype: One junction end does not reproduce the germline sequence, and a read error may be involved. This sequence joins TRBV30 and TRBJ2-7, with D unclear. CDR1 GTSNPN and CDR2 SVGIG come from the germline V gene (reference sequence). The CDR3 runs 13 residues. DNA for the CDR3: TGTACCTGGAGTGTAGAGATCTCCTACGAGCAGTACTTC. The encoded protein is CTWSVEISYEQYF.

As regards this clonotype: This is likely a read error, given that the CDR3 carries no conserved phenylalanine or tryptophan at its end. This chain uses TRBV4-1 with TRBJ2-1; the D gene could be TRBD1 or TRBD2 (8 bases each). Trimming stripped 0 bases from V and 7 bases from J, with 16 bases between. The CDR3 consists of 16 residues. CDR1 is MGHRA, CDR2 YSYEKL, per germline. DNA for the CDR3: TGCGCCAGCAGCCAAGACCGGACAGGGACTAGGAATGAGCAGTTCTTG. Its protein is CASSQDRTGTRNEQFL.

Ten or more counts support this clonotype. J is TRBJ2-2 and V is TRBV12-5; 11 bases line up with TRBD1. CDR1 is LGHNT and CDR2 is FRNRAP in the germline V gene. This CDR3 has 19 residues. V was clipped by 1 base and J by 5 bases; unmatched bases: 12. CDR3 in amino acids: CASGLALAGQGVRTGELFF. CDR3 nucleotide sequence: TGTGCTAGTGGTTTGGCCCTGGCGGGACAGGGGGTTCGTACCGGGGAGCTGTTTTTT.

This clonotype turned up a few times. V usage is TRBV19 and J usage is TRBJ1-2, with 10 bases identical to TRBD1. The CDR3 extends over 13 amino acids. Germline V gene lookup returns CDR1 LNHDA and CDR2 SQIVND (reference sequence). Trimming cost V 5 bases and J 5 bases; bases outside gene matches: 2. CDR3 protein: CASSSGQGYGYTF. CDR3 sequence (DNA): TGTGCCAGTAGTTCGGGACAGGGGTATGGCTACACCTTC. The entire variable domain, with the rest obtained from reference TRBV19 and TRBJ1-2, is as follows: DGGITQSPKYLFRKEGQNVTLSCEQNLNHDAMYWYRQDPGQGLRLIYYSQIVNDFQKGDIAEGYSVSREKKESFPLTVTSAQKNPTAFYLCASSSGQGYGYTFGSGTRLTVV.

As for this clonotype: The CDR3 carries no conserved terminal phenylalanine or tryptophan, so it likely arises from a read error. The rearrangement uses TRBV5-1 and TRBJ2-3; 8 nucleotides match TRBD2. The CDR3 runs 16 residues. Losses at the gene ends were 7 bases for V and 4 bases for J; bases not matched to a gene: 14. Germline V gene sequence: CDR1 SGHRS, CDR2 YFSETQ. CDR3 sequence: CASSPNSGAPADTQYI. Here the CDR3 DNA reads TGCGCCAGCTCGCCAAATAGCGGGGCCCCAGCAGATACGCAGTATATT.

CDR3 DNA sequence: TGTGCCAGCAGTTCCCTCGTAAGCGGGAGCACTCAGCAGTTCTTC. Its translation is CASSSLVSGSTQQFF. The chain carries TRBV6-5 and TRBJ2-1; TRBD2 aligns across 8 bases. The CDR3 extends over 15 amino acids. J gave up 11 bases and V 4 bases, and 13 bases lay outside the gene matches. Germline CDR1 reads MNHEY; CDR2 reads SVGAGI.

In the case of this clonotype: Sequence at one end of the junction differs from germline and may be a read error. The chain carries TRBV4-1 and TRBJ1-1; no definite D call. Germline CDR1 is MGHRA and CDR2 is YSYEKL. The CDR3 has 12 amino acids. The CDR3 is CASSRPETEVFF. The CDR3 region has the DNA TGCGCCAGCAGCCGACCTGAAACTGAAGTTTTCTTT.

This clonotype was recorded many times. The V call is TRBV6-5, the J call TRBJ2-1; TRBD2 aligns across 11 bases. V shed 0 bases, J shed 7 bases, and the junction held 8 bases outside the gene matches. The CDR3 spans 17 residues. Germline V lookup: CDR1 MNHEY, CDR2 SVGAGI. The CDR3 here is CASSYSGTSGPGNEQFF. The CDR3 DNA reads TGTGCCAGCAGTTACTCCGGGACTAGCGGACCCGGGAATGAGCAGTTCTTC.

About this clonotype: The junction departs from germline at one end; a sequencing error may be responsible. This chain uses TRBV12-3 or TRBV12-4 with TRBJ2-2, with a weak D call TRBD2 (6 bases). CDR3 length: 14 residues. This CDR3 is CAGSLLGGTGELFF. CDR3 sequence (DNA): TGTGCCGGCAGTTTACTGGGAGGCACAGGGGAGCTGTTTTTT.

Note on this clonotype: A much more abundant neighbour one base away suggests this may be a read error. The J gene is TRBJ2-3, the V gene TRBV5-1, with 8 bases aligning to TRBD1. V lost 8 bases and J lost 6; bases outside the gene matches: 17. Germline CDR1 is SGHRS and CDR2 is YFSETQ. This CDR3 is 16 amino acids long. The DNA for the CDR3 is TGCGCCAGGACGCCGCTCGGACAGGGCCTCTGCGATACGCAGTATTTT. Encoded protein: CARTPLGQGLCDTQYF.

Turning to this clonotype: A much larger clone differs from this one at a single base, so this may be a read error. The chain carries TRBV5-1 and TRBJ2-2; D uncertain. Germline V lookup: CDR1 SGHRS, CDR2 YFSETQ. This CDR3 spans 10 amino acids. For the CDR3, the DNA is TGCGCCAGCAACATCGGGGAGCTGTTTTTT. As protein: CASNIGELFF.

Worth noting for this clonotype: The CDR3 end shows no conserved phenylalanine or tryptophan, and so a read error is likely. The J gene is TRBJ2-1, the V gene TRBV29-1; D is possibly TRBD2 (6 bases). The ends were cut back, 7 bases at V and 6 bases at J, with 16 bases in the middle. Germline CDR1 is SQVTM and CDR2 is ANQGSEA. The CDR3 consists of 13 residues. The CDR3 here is CSAEVTSGNEQFL. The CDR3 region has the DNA TGCAGCGCCGAGGTGACTAGTGGCAATGAGCAGTTCCTC.

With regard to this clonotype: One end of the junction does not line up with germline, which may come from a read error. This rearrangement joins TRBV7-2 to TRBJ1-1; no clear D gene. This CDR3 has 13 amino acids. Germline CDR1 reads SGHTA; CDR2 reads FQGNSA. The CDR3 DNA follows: TGTGCCATCAGCGACGGAGTTAACACTGAAGCTTTCTTT. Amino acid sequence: CAISDGVNTEAFF.

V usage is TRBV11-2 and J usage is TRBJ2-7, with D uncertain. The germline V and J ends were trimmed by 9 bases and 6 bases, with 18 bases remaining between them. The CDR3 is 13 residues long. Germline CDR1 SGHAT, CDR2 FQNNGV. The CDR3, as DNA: TGTGCCAGTAATTTAGAAAGGCGCGCCGAGCAGTACTTC. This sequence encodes CASNLERRAEQYF.

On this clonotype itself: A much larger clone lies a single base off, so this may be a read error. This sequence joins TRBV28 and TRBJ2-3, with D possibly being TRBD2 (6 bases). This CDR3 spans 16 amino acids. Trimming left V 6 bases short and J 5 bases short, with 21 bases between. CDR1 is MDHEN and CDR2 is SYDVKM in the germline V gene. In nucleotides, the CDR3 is TGTGCCAGCAGCGCCCCGACTAGGGATCCCAAAGATACGCAGTATTTT. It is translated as CASSAPTRDPKDTQYF.

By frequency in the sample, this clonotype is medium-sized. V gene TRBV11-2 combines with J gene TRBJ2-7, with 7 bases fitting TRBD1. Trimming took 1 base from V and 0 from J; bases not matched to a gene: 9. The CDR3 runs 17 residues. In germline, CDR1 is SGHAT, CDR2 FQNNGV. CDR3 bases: TGTGCCAGCAGCTTAGGAAGACTCGGGACAGACTCCTACGAGCAGTACTTC. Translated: CASSLGRLGTDSYEQYF.

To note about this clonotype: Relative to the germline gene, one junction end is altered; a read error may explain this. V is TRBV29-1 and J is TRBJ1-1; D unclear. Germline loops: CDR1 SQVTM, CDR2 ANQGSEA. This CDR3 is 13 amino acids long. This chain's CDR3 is CGVDAATNTEAFF. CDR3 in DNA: TGCGGCGTTGACGCAGCCACGAACACTGAAGCTTTCTTC.

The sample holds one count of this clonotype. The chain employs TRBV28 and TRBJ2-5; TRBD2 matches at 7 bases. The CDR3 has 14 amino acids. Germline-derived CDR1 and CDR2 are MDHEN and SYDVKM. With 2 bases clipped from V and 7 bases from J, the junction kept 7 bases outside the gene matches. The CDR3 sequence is CASSLGAGPLTQYF. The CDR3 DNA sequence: TGTGCCAGCAGTTTAGGAGCGGGGCCATTGACCCAGTACTTC.

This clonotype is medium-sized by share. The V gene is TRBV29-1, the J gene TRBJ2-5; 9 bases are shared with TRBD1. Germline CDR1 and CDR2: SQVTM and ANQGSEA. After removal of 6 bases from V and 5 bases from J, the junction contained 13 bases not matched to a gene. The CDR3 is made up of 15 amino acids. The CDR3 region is CSVLPDRQGGETQYF. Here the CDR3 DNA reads TGCAGCGTCCTCCCAGATAGACAGGGGGGCGAGACCCAGTACTTC.

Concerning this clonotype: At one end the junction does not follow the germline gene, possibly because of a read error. In DNA form, the CDR3 reads TGTGCCATCAGTCCTGAACAGGCAGCTAACTATGGCTACACCTTC. This translates into CAISPEQAANYGYTF. The chain recombines TRBV28 with TRBJ1-2; tentatively, D is TRBD1 (5 bases). Germline loops: CDR1 MDHEN, CDR2 SYDVKM. The CDR3 covers 15 residues.

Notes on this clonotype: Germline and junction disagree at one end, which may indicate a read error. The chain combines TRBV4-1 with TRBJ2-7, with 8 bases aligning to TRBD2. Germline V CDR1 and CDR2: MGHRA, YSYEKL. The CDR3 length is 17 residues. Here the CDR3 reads CASTQEPTGGSSYEQYF. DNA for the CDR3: TGCGCCAGCACCCAAGAACCTACGGGGGGGTCATCCTACGAGCAGTACTTC.